One sample yielded the 10 T cell receptor beta chains listed below, sequenced in a study of T cells after yellow fever vaccination. TCRdb passed the 5' RACE reads through MiXCR, listing each CDR3 protein once. The data contain about 580,000 distinct CDR3 sequences, around 16% of them singletons. The sequenced sample was PBMCs, obtained 5 days after the first yellow fever vaccination. The receptors were gathered from a man aged 18 to 35 who received the YFV17D yellow fever vaccine.

The chain joins TRBV5-4 to TRBJ2-3; no reliable D call. The germline CDR1 and CDR2 sequences are SGHNT and YYREEE (reference sequence). The CDR3 contains 13 residues. Trimming pared 6 bases from V and 6 bases from J, leaving 14 bases between. DNA for the CDR3: TGTGCCAGCACTCAAAGGGAAGTGGATACGCAGTATTTT. This encodes CASTQREVDTQYF.

V usage is TRBV6-1 and J usage is TRBJ2-7, with 10 bases that match TRBD2. The junction had 5 bases not matched to a gene; V was cut back by 6 bases and J by 0 bases. CDR3 length: 15 amino acids. The germline V gene encodes CDR1 MNHNS and CDR2 SASEGT. The CDR3 reads CASRELAGLSYEQYF. The CDR3 nucleotides are TGTGCCAGCAGGGAACTAGCGGGGCTCTCCTACGAGCAGTACTTC.

The sample holds a few counts of this clonotype. The chain recombines TRBV29-1 with TRBJ1-2, with D unclear. Germline lookup yields CDR1 SQVTM and CDR2 ANQGSEA. This CDR3 region has 12 residues. V lost 7 bases and J lost 8, with 17 bases in between. CDR3 bases: TGCAGCGCCGACGTCTATGGTCTGGGCTACACCTTC. Encoded protein: CSADVYGLGYTF.

In this sample, this clonotype turned up many times. The chain joins TRBV12-3 or TRBV12-4 to TRBJ2-7; D might be TRBD1 or TRBD2, each matching 5 bases. The CDR3 contains 14 residues. The CDR3 protein is CASSLEGSSYEQYV. In nucleotides, the CDR3 is TGTGCCAGCAGTTTAGAGGGGAGCTCCTATGAGCAGTACGTC.

V gene TRBV5-1 combines with J gene TRBJ2-7; either TRBD1 or TRBD2 may supply D (6 bases each). The CDR3 totals 14 residues. V lost 4 bases, J lost 6 bases, and 17 bases lay in between. CDR1 and CDR2 from the germline V gene are SGHRS and YFSETQ. CDR3 sequence: CASSIGGTESEQYF. The CDR3 DNA follows: TGCGCCAGCAGCATAGGGGGGACGGAGAGCGAGCAGTACTTC.

This chain links TRBV6-2 or TRBV6-3 with TRBJ2-3, with D unclear. The CDR3 loop spans 16 amino acids. The germline V gene encodes CDR1 MNHEY and CDR2 SVGEGT. V shed 0 bases and J shed 2 bases, with 12 bases lying between them. The CDR3 nucleotides read TGTGCCAGCAGTTACTCTTGGTCGGCCTACACAGATACGCAGTATTTT. Encoded protein: CASSYSWSAYTDTQYF.

The V and J genes are TRBV28 and TRBJ2-3; 10 bases agree with TRBD1. This CDR3 contains 16 residues. CDR1 and CDR2 from the germline V gene are MDHEN and SYDVKM. J lost 7 bases, V lost 2 bases, and 9 bases had no gene match. CDR3 bases: TGTGCCAGCAGTTTAGGTGGGACAGGGGCCATTAATACGCAGTATTTT. This translates into CASSLGGTGAINTQYF.

This clonotype was seen only a few times. The chain recombines TRBV3-1 with TRBJ2-7; TRBD2 matches at 11 bases. The CDR3 is 15 amino acids. The germline V gene encodes CDR1 LGHDT and CDR2 YNNKEL (reference sequence). With V trimmed by 3 bases and J by 2 bases, 3 bases remained unmatched. CDR3 in DNA: TGTGCCAGCAGCCACGGACTAGCGGGTGCCTACGAGCAGTACTTC. It encodes CASSHGLAGAYEQYF.

About this clonotype: It is likely a read error, because the conserved phenylalanine at the end of the CDR3 is missing. Because the CDR3's place on the DNA is in doubt, the DNA is left out and the CDR3 is given as listed by TCRdb. The rearrangement joins TRBV6-2 or TRBV6-3 to TRBJ2-5; the DNA was not used to check the table's D call, TRBD1. Germline-derived CDR1 and CDR2 are MNHEY and SVGEGT. The CDR3 is 12 amino acids long, termini counted. The chain's CDR3 is CASTLNGGQRGH.

This clonotype was recorded at least ten times. V and J are TRBV12-3 or TRBV12-4 and TRBJ1-6; 7 bases fit TRBD1. The CDR3 contains 13 residues. V gave up 7 bases and J gave up 10 bases; unmatched junction bases: 7. The CDR3 sequence is CASNGQVGSPLHF. CDR3 in DNA: TGTGCCAGCAACGGACAGGTCGGATCACCCCTCCACTTT.